What follows are 5 T cell receptor beta chains derived from one specimen sequenced in a study of tumor and adjacent non-tumor tissue in lung cancer. TCRbeta libraries were built with three rounds of nested PCR, modified from ARM-PCR. One entry per CDR3 protein, called by TCRdb with MiXCR from the multiplex PCR reads. The profile shows around 200,000 distinct CDR3 sequences, 71% of them singletons. No cell sorting was done before RNA was extracted from the tissue. Sequenced input: lung tumor tissue. These receptors all come from a man in his sixties with non-small cell lung cancer.

Of note for this clonotype: Possible read error: a much larger clone is one base away. V is TRBV6-8 and J is TRBJ2-7, with 9 bases identical to TRBD1. The V gene's germline CDR1 is MNHGY and CDR2 SAAAGT. The CDR3 loop spans 14 amino acids. CDR3 DNA: TGTGTCAGCACCCCGAGGGACAGGGTCTACGAGCAGTACTTC. This sequence encodes CVSTPRDRVYEQYF.

Comments on this clonotype: One base away lies a much larger clone, so this may be a sequencing read error. The chain employs TRBV29-1 and TRBJ2-5, with TRBD1 matching 8 bases. The CDR3 contains 11 residues. CDR1 and CDR2 from the germline V gene are SQVTM and ANQGSEA. This CDR3 reads CSVEDRQGPGF. The DNA for the CDR3 is TGCAGCGTTGAAGATCGACAGGGGCCAGGGTTC.

On this clonotype itself: Its ends do not fully match the called genes, so a read error is possible. The CDR3 loop is CTARDPAEGGDTQYF. In DNA form, the CDR3 reads TGCACTGCTAGAGATCCCGCGGAGGGAGGAGATACGCAGTATTTT. The V call is TRBV20-1, the J call TRBJ2-3, with D possibly being TRBD2 (6 bases). CDR3 length equals 15 residues. CDR1 is DFQATT, CDR2 SNEGSKA, per germline (reference sequence).

This chain's CDR3 is CASSLGGLGGANVLTF. DNA of the CDR3: TGTGCCAGCAGTTTAGGGGGGCTCGGCGGGGCCAACGTCCTGACTTTC. The chain links TRBV28 to TRBJ2-6; TRBD1 or TRBD2 may be the D gene (6 bases each). V was clipped by 2 bases and J by 4 bases, with 12 bases between them. Germline CDR1 MDHEN, CDR2 SYDVKM. The CDR3 consists of 16 residues.

The chain uses TRBV6-1 and TRBJ2-7, with TRBD2 matching 9 bases. Germline trimming cut 6 bases from V and 4 bases from J; bases unmatched to any gene: 16. The germline V gene has CDR1 MNHNS and CDR2 SASEGT. This CDR3 spans 17 amino acids. This CDR3 reads CASRPGLIAGVSYEQYF. The CDR3 nucleotides read TGTGCCAGCAGGCCCGGGTTGATAGCGGGGGTGTCTTACGAGCAGTACTTC.